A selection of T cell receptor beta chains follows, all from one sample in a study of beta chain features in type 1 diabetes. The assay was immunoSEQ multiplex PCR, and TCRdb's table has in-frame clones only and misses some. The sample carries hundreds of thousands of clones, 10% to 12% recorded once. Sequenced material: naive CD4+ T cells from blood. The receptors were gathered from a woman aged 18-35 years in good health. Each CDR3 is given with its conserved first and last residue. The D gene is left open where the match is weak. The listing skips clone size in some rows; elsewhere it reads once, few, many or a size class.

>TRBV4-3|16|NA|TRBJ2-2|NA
CASSQETGTNTGELFF
TGCGCCAGCAGCCAAGAAACAGGGACAAACACCGGGGAGCTGTTTTTT
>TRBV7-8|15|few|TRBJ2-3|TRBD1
CATMIGDRGGDTQYF
TGTGCCACCATGATTGGGGACAGGGGAGGAGATACGCAGTATTTT
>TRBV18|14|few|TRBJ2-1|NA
CASSPRRIGYEQFF
TGTGCCAGCTCACCGAGAAGGATAGGGTACGAGCAGTTCTTC
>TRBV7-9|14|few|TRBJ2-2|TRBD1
CASTGQAPAGELFF
TGTGCCAGCACGGGACAGGCGCCAGCCGGGGAGCTGTTTTTT
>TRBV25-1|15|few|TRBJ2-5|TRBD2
CASSAGTSGQETQYF
TGTGCCAGCAGCGCCGGGACTAGCGGACAAGAGACCCAGTACTTC
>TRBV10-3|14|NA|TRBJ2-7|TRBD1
CAIRPGTGPYEQYF
TGTGCCATCAGGCCAGGGACAGGGCCCTACGAGCAGTACTTC
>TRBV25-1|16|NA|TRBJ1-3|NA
CASSEYVGVVGNTIYF
TGTGCCAGCAGTGAATACGTAGGGGTAGTTGGAAACACCATATATTTT
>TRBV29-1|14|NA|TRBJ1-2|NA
CSVVGTGGFYGYTF
TGCAGCGTTGTAGGCACCGGAGGTTTCTATGGCTACACCTTC
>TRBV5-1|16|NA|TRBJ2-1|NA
CASSLAPQGGYGEQFF
TGCGCCAGCAGCTTGGCCCCACAGGGGGGGTATGGTGAGCAGTTCTTC
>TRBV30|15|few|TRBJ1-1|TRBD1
CAWSTGQGQNTEAFF
TGTGCCTGGAGTACGGGACAGGGCCAGAACACTGAAGCTTTCTTT
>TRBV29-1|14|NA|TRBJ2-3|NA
CSVARAKGTDTQYF
TGCAGCGTTGCGAGGGCCAAGGGCACAGATACGCAGTATTTT
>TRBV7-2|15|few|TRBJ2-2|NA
CASSPTRTYTGELFF
TGTGCCAGCAGCCCAACCAGGACTTACACCGGGGAGCTGTTTTTT
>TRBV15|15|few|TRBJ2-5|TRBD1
CATSRGTGVRETQYF
TGTGCCACCAGCAGAGGGACAGGCGTTAGGGAGACCCAGTACTTC
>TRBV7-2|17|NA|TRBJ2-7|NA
CASSRPLQGQVTYEQYF
TGTGCCAGCAGCCGCCCCTTGCAGGGCCAGGTAACGTACGAGCAGTACTTC
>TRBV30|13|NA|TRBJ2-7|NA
CAWSVLWTYEQYF
TGTGCCTGGAGTGTTCTTTGGACCTACGAGCAGTACTTC
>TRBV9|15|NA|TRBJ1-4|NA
CASSLYSATNEKLFF
TGTGCCAGCAGCCTGTACAGCGCAACTAATGAAAAACTGTTTTTT
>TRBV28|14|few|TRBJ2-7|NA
CASTPGTSVYEQYF
TGTGCCAGCACCCCCGGGACTTCGGTCTACGAGCAGTACTTC
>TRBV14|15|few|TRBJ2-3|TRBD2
CASSQVAGGPNTQYF
TGTGCCAGCAGCCAAGTAGCGGGAGGGCCAAATACGCAGTATTTT
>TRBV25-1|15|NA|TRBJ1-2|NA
CASTIRGDRNYGYTF
TGTGCCAGCACCATAAGGGGGGATCGTAACTATGGCTACACCTTC
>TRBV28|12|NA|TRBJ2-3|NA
CASSLRDGPMIF
TGTGCCAGCAGTTTACGGGACGGCCCCATGATTTTT
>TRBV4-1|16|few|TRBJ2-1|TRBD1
CASSQGGTGSYNEQFF
TGCGCCAGCAGCCAAGGCGGGACAGGGTCCTACAATGAGCAGTTCTTC
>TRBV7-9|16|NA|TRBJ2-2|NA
CASSLLALGDTGELFF
TGTGCCAGCAGCTTACTGGCACTAGGTGACACCGGGGAGCTGTTTTTT